The entry below gives a single TCR beta chain sequence along with its context. Original methodology: From reference gene primer amplification, estimates of nucleated cell counts were derived. The data were produced by immunoSEQ multiplex PCR, yet TCRdb's version contains in-frame clones alone and is incomplete. V and J calls and clone size are given by that table; D and trimming were obtained from the DNA. The sample yields under 300,000 clones, about nine tenths seen once. This sample stems from a study of blood T cell repertoires in COVID-19. There are 14 residues in the CDR3. V lost 4 bases and J lost 2, with 8 bases in between. Germline values: CDR1 MGHRA, CDR2 YSYEKL. Seattle participants joined during active infection and were tracked over time.

The source material was peripheral blood. This rearrangement joins TRBV4-1 to TRBJ2-2; TRBD1 is a possible D gene (5 bases). The sequence derives from a woman younger than 45 with COVID-19, enrolled during active disease. Here the CDR3 reads CASSRDSNTGELFF. CDR3 DNA: TGCGCCAGCAGCCGCGACAGTAACACCGGGGAGCTGTTTTTT.